Given below is one T cell receptor beta chain in context. Its antigen is as yet unknown. The data derive from a study of T cells in narcolepsy. Study-wide results and limits: Healthy controls reportedly lacked the autoreactive clonotypes serially found in patients' blood.

The table came from immunoSEQ multiplex PCR; TCRdb's copy has only in-frame clones and leaves some out. The profile shows 36,000 or so clones, approximately 86% of them singletons. Trimming took 2 bases from V and 11 from J, leaving 16 bases between them. The CDR3 covers 13 residues. Looked up from germline, CDR1 is SGHRS and CDR2 is YFSETQ. Specimen: CD45RA- memory CD4+ T cells from PBMCs. This chain links TRBV5-1 with TRBJ2-5, with D possibly being TRBD2 (5 bases). The TCR comes from a human donor with narcolepsy. The CDR3 protein is CASSFDDTGEQYF. CDR3 bases: TGCGCCAGCAGCTTTGACGACACCGGGGAGCAGTACTTC.